These T cell receptor beta chains were read from a single sample in a study of CD8 T cells in Susac syndrome. TCRdb passed the immunoSEQ multiplex PCR reads through MiXCR, listing each CDR3 protein once. The table includes 330,000 or so distinct CDR3 sequences, about 89% detected once. The source material was CD8+ T cells from PBMCs. The receptors derive from a human donor with multiple sclerosis. CDR3s leave out the opening cysteine and the closing phenylalanine or tryptophan. Each record gives: CDR3 length, V gene, clone size, J gene, CDR3 protein. A row's size may be missing; if present it is once, few, many or a size class.

>14|TRBV4-1|once|TRBJ2-1
ASSQVVGHSLGEQF
>12|TRBV29-1|-|TRBJ2-2
SVDRGANTGELF
>13|TRBV11-1|-|TRBJ2-3
ASSPRPISRDTQY
>11|TRBV27|-|TRBJ1-2
ASSFSGGGGYT
>13|TRBV28|once|TRBJ2-3
ASSLRADSTDTQY
>13|TRBV7-3|-|TRBJ2-3
ASSPGGLAADTQY
>13|TRBV4-1|-|TRBJ2-7
ASSQVIAGVYEQY
>15|TRBV5-5|-|TRBJ1-4
ASSLRGQGALDEKLF
>13|TRBV29-1|-|TRBJ2-2
SVDDQGAGTGELF
>10|TRBV7-9|-|TRBJ1-2
ASSSNNYGYT
>11|TRBV27|-|TRBJ2-4
ASSTGAKNIQY